This T cell receptor (beta chain) is drawn from a study of neurological immune-mediated disorders. This clonotype was counted at least ten times. Unsorted libraries were generated from 2 million PBMCs held at -80 degrees C. The germline CDR1 and CDR2 sequences are DFQATT and SNEGSKA (reference sequence). The V gene lost 1 base and the J gene lost 0 bases, with 8 bases spanning the gap. This CDR3 comprises 14 residues. TCRdb re-derived calls from the 5' RACE reads in MiXCR, one entry per CDR3 protein. The repertoire consists of 48,000 or so distinct CDR3 sequences, with approximately 10% occurring once and the leading ten covering 21%.

The sequence was collected from a woman aged 40 to 50 with HTLV-1-associated myelopathy (HAM/TSP). The J gene is TRBJ2-3, the V gene TRBV20-1; possible D gene TRBD2, 6 bases. Sequenced material: PBMCs. The DNA of the CDR3 is TGCAGTGCTAGAGGGGGGGTTAGCACAGATACGCAGTATTTT. Translated, it gives CSARGGVSTDTQYF.